The rows below give T cell receptor beta chains drawn from one sample of a study of shared clonotypes between healthy human individuals. Method: immunoSEQ multiplex PCR; TCRdb's copy keeps in-frame clones and lacks some. The table has about 2.3 million clones, around 90% seen once; the top ten hold 0.37%. Sample: naive CD4+ T cells from PBMCs. The receptors come from a man aged 18 to 29 in good health. Some clones in this sample may be carry-over from other donors' samples. Both conserved end residues are part of each CDR3. Fields, in order: J gene, clone size, D gene, V gene, CDR3 DNA, CDR3 protein. A D gene is named only where the DNA matches it firmly. Clone size is given for some rows only: seen once, a few or many times, or a class if the clone is expanded.

>TRBJ2-7|NA|TRBD2|TRBV6-1
TGTGCCAGCAGTGCGAAGGACAGTGGTCCTAGCGGGAGGTGGGAGCAGTACTTC
CASSAKDSGPSGRWEQYF
>TRBJ1-1|few|NA|TRBV5-1
TGCGCCAGCAGTTCGACAGGTGGAACTGAAGCTTTCTTT
CASSSTGGTEAFF
>TRBJ2-2|NA|NA|TRBV4-2
TGTGCCAGCAGCCCTCGGACTAATCGCACCGGGGAGCTGTTTTTT
CASSPRTNRTGELFF
>TRBJ1-1|NA|NA|TRBV5-1
TGCGCCAGCAGCTTCAGTTGGGCGAACACTGAAGCTTTCTTT
CASSFSWANTEAFF
>TRBJ1-4|NA|NA|TRBV28
TGTGCCAGCACCTTGGGGGGGAATACTGAAAAACTGTTTTTT
CASTLGGNTEKLFF
>TRBJ1-5|NA|NA|TRBV7-2
TGTGCCAGCGGTACAGCCTATAGCAATCAGCCCCAGCATTTT
CASGTAYSNQPQHF
>TRBJ2-5|NA|NA|TRBV14
TGTGCCAGCAGCCGTACGGTCCAAGAGACCCAGTACTTC
CASSRTVQETQYF
>TRBJ2-7|NA|NA|TRBV7-2
NA
CASSFGPGEQYF
>TRBJ1-2|NA|NA|TRBV29-1
TGCAGCTCAGGACAGTCGAACTATGGCTACACCTTC
CSSGQSNYGYTF
>TRBJ2-7|NA|NA|TRBV21-1
TGTGCCAGCAGCACAGACGAGCAGTACTTC
CASSTDEQYF
>TRBJ2-2|once|NA|TRBV5-3
TGTGCCAGAAGCCCGGGGCATTTTACCGGGGAGCTGTTTTTT
CARSPGHFTGELFF
>TRBJ2-7|NA|NA|TRBV19
TGTGCCAGTAGTACCCAGCAGGACGAGCAGTACTTC
CASSTQQDEQYF
>TRBJ1-6|NA|NA|TRBV4-3
TGCGCCAGCAGCCAATCTGGAGCTTATAATTCACCCCTCCACTTT
CASSQSGAYNSPLHF
>TRBJ2-1|NA|NA|TRBV6-1
TGTGCCAGCAGTGCAGGGTTGGGCAATGAGCAGTTCTTC
CASSAGLGNEQFF
>TRBJ2-7|once|TRBD1|TRBV4-2
TGTGCCAGCAGCCAACCGGGACAGGGTAGTAACGAGCAGTACTTC
CASSQPGQGSNEQYF
>TRBJ2-1|NA|NA|TRBV6-5
TGTGCCAGCAGTTACCGCCAATATAGCAATGAGCAGTTCTTC
CASSYRQYSNEQFF
>TRBJ1-1|NA|NA|TRBV7-9
TGTGCCAGCAGCCTAATCGGGGGCTTGAACACTGAAGCTTTCTTT
CASSLIGGLNTEAFF
>TRBJ2-7|NA|NA|TRBV7-9
TGTGCCAGCAGCGCCCCCGGGTCAGGGTACGAGCAGTACTTC
CASSAPGSGYEQYF
>TRBJ2-3|NA|TRBD1|TRBV28
TGTGCCAGCAGTCCACTCCCGAGTGGGACAGGGACAGATACGCAGTATTTT
CASSPLPSGTGTDTQYF
>TRBJ2-7|NA|NA|TRBV28
TGTGCCAGCATCGAGAGGGTGTCCTACGAGCAGTACTTC
CASIERVSYEQYF
>TRBJ2-7|NA|TRBD1|TRBV5-4
TGTGCCAGCAGCTCGGACAGGGGGCTAACCTACGAGCAGTACTTC
CASSSDRGLTYEQYF
>TRBJ1-5|NA|NA|TRBV28
TGTGCCAGCAGTTTACGGAAAAGCAATCAGCCCCAGCATTTT
CASSLRKSNQPQHF
>TRBJ2-1|NA|NA|TRBV11-2
TGTGCCAGCAGCTTAGATCGTGATGAGCAGTTCTTC
CASSLDRDEQFF
>TRBJ2-7|NA|TRBD1|TRBV27
TGTGCCAGCCGGGGACAGGGGGCGGGCGAGCAGTACTTC
CASRGQGAGEQYF
>TRBJ2-7|NA|NA|TRBV28
TGTGCCAGCAGTTTAAACGGGGTACGGAACTCCTACGAGCAGTACTTC
CASSLNGVRNSYEQYF
>TRBJ2-2|NA|NA|TRBV28
TGTGCCAGCAGGCGATCGGGACTCCTGACCGCGAACACCGGGGAGCTGTTTTTT
CASRRSGLLTANTGELFF
>TRBJ1-2|NA|NA|TRBV6-5
TGTGCCAGCAGTTACTCCGGGGGCTATGGCTACACCTTC
CASSYSGGYGYTF
>TRBJ2-5|NA|NA|TRBV10-3
TGTGCCATCAGTAACTCTCAAGAGACCCAGTACTTC
CAISNSQETQYF
>TRBJ2-5|NA|TRBD2|TRBV5-1
TGCGCCAGCAGCTCCCCGGGGAGGGACGAGACCCAGTACTTC
CASSSPGRDETQYF
>TRBJ2-7|NA|TRBD2|TRBV7-2
TGTGCCAGCAGCTTATGGGGGGGAGAGCAGTACTTC
CASSLWGGEQYF
>TRBJ2-7|NA|NA|TRBV2
TGTGCCAGCAGGGAGACAAGCGAGTACTTC
CASRETSEYF
>TRBJ2-1|NA|NA|TRBV28
TGTGCCAGCAGTTTCGTGGGGACCTACAATGAGCAGTTCTTC
CASSFVGTYNEQFF
>TRBJ2-1|NA|NA|TRBV10-3
TGTGCCATCGGCGCCCCGGACGGAAGCTCCTACAATGAGCAGTTCTTC
CAIGAPDGSSYNEQFF
>TRBJ2-7|NA|TRBD1|TRBV2
TGTGCCGGGCGACAGGGGGCTTCGGTAGCATCCTACGAGCAGTACTTC
CAGRQGASVASYEQYF
>TRBJ1-5|once|NA|TRBV30
TGTGCCTGTACCGGGACCCAAGGCTCTCAGCCCCAGCATTTT
CACTGTQGSQPQHF
>TRBJ1-5|NA|NA|TRBV7-9
TGTGCCAGCAGCTTGAACCGTCAGCCCCAGCATTTT
CASSLNRQPQHF
>TRBJ1-1|NA|TRBD1|TRBV9
TGTGCCAGCAGCGTAGTTACAGGGGGTAGCACTGAAGCTTTCTTT
CASSVVTGGSTEAFF
>TRBJ1-2|NA|NA|TRBV29-1
TGCAGCGCTGCCCGGACCGACAGCTATGGCTACACCTTC
CSAARTDSYGYTF
>TRBJ2-1|NA|TRBD2|TRBV4-3
TGCGCCAGCAGCCCCTCCACTAGCGGGAGTTATGAGCAGTTCTTC
CASSPSTSGSYEQFF
>TRBJ2-5|NA|TRBD2|TRBV27
TGTGCCAGCAGTTTTAAGGGGCCCGGGACTAGCGGGACCCAAGAGACCCAGTACTTC
CASSFKGPGTSGTQETQYF
>TRBJ1-4|NA|NA|TRBV28
TGTGCCAGCAGTCAGGCGGGGATTGGGAATCGGAAACTGTTTTTT
CASSQAGIGNRKLFF
>TRBJ1-3|NA|NA|TRBV18
TGTGCCAGCTCTCCAACAGGGATCTCTGGAAACACCATATATTTT
CASSPTGISGNTIYF
>TRBJ2-7|NA|TRBD1|TRBV7-2
TGTGCCAGCAGCTTAGTAGGGACAGGGGCGCAGTACTTC
CASSLVGTGAQYF
>TRBJ1-3|NA|NA|TRBV9
TGTGCCAGCAGCGTAGGCCTACCCTCTGGAAACACCATATATTTT
CASSVGLPSGNTIYF
>TRBJ1-2|NA|TRBD1|TRBV6-6
TGTGCCAGCAGTTACTCAGGGGGCGCGAACTATGGCTACACCTTC
CASSYSGGANYGYTF